This T cell receptor beta chain is drawn from a study of shared T cell receptors in the human thymus. Produced via immunoSEQ multiplex PCR; TCRdb's table is partial and in-frame only. The table lists roughly 700,000 clones, around nine tenths of them singletons. The CDR3 runs 16 residues. J was trimmed by 2 bases and V by 5 bases; bases with no gene match: 12. Per the germline V gene, CDR1 is GTSNPN and CDR2 is SVGIG (reference sequence). These data also formed part of another study, on human thymus T cells. That investigation notes: Those donating were healthy Finnish infants in corrective surgery for congenital heart defects. Corrective cardiac operations yielded the resected thymus tissue. What related research reported was that thymic repertoires overlapped highly among unrelated individuals.

The clonotype comes from a boy in the first two years of life with a congenital heart defect. Sequenced sample: thymocytes. This rearrangement joins TRBV30 to TRBJ1-2, with 9 bases that match TRBD1. For the CDR3, the DNA is TGTGCCTGGGGTGACGATCGAGGGACAGGGAACTATGGCTACACCTTC. Translation gives CAWGDDRGTGNYGYTF.